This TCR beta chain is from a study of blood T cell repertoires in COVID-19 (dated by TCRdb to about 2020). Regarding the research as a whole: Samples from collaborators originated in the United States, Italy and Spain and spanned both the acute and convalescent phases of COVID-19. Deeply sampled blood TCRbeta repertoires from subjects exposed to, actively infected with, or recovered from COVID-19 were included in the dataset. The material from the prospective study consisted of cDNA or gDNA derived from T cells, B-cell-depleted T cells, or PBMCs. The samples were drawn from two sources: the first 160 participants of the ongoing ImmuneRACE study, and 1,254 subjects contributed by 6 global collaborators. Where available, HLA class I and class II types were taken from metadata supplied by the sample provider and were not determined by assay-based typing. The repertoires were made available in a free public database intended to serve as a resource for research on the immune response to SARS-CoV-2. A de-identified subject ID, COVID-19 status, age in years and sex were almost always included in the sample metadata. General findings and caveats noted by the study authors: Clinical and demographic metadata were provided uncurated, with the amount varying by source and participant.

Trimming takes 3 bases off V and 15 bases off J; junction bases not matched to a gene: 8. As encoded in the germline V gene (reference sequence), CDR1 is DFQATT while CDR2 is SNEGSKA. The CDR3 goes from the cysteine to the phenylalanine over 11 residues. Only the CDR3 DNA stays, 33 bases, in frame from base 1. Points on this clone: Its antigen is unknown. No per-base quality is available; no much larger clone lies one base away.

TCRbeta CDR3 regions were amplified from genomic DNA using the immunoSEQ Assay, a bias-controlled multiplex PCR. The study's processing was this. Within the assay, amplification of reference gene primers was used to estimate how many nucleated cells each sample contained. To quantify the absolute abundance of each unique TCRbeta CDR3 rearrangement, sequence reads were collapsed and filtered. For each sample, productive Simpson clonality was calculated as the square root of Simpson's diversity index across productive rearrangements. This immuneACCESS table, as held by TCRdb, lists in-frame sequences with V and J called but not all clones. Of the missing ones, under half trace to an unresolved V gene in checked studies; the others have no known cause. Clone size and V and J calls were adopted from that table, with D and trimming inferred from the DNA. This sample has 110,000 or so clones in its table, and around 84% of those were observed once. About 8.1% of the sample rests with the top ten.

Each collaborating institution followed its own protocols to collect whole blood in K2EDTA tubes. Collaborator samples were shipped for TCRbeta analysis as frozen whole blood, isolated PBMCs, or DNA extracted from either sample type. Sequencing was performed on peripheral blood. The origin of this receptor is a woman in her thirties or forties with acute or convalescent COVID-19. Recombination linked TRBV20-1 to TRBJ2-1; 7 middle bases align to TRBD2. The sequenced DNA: TGCAGTGCTAGGGCAGCGGGGAGTACGTTCTTC. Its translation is CSARAAGSTFF.